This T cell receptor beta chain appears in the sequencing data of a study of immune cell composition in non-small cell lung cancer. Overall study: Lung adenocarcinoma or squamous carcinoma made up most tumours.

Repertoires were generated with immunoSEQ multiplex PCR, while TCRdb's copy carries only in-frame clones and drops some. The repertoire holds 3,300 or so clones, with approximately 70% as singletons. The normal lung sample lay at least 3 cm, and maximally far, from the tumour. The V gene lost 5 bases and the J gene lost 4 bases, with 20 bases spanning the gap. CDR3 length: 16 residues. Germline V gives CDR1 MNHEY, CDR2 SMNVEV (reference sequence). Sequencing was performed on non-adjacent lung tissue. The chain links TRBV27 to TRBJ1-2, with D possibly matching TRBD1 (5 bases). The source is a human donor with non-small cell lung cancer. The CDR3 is CASSPNSGNRGYGYTF. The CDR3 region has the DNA TGTGCCAGCAGTCCAAATTCAGGGAATCGTGGCTATGGCTACACCTTC.